The clone carrying this T cell receptor (beta chain) has just one count. These data are taken from a study of T cell changes during pregnancy in multiple sclerosis. Data came from immunoSEQ multiplex PCR; TCRdb stores just in-frame clones and leaves some out. This table holds more than 85,000 clones, 93% found once. V was clipped by 3 bases and J by 4 bases, with 31 bases between them. The germline gives CDR1 KGHSH, CDR2 LQKENI. The CDR3 covers 21 residues. This specimen consisted of peripheral blood, obtained in the third trimester of pregnancy. The receptor comes from a female donor in good health, enrolled as a control in a pregnancy study. This sequence joins TRBV18 and TRBJ2-1; perhaps TRBD2 as D (8 bases). CDR3 sequence reads: CASSPPTGATDGGRFYNEQFF. The CDR3 nucleotides read TGTGCCAGCTCACCCCCAACAGGGGCTACGGATGGCGGGAGGTTTTACAATGAGCAGTTCTTC.